This T cell receptor (beta chain) was sequenced in a study of T cell changes during pregnancy in multiple sclerosis. Profiled with immunoSEQ multiplex PCR; TCRdb holds only in-frame clones, not every one. The data show approximately 93,000 clones, approximately 89% seen once. This receptor was identified in a female donor with multiple sclerosis, enrolled in a pregnancy study. The specimen was peripheral blood, collected before pregnancy.

CDR3 sequence reads: CASSLGRDRKRNTEAFF. The CDR3 DNA is TGTGCCAGCAGCCTAGGCCGGGACAGAAAACGGAACACTGAAGCTTTCTTT. The chain carries TRBV9 and TRBJ1-1; TRBD1 matches at 7 bases. In germline, CDR1 is SGDLS, CDR2 YYNGEE. The CDR3 length is 17 residues. The junction had 13 bases not matched to a gene; V was cut back by 4 bases and J by 1 base.